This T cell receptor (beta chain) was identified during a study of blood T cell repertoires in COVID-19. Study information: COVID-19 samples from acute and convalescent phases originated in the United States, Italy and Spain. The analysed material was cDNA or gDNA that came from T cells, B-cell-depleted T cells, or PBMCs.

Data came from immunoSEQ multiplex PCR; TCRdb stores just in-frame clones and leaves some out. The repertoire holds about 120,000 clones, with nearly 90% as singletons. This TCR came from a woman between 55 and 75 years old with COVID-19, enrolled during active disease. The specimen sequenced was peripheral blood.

The CDR3 sequence is CSASGRAFAYYTLQETQYF. The CDR3 bases are TGCAGCGCCTCCGGCAGGGCTTTCGCTTATTATACCCTCCAAGAGACCCAGTACTTC. The V and J genes are TRBV29-1 and TRBJ2-5; D is perhaps TRBD1 (5 bases). Germline CDR1 and CDR2: SQVTM and ANQGSEA. The CDR3 runs to 19 residues. Trimming shortened V by 7 bases and J by 1 base, and 31 bases separated the two germline ends.